A single sample is the source of the 16 T cell receptor beta chains below, sequenced in a study of cytomegalovirus exposure and HLA in healthy donors. Primers for the PCR totalled 60 Vbeta and 13 Jbeta. Clones were sequenced by immunoSEQ multiplex PCR, and TCRdb holds only the in-frame ones, with some missing. The sample comprises some 200,000 clones, approximately 79% of which are singletons, and 0.2% to 0.25% rests with the top ten. The sample consisted of PBMCs. The receptors come from a girl aged 2 to 9 in good health and CMV-seronegative.

V is TRBV19 and J is TRBJ1-4; possible D gene TRBD1, 6 bases. Looked up from germline, CDR1 is LNHDA and CDR2 is SQIVND (reference sequence). This CDR3 spans 15 amino acids. V was shortened by 4 bases and J by 5 bases, with 14 bases between the two germline ends. The CDR3 DNA sequence: TGTGCCAGTAGTACACAGGGTCTCGCGAATGAAAAACTGTTTTTT. Translation: CASSTQGLANEKLFF.

The chain is built from TRBV13 and TRBJ2-7, with TRBD1 identical over 8 bases. Germline CDR1 reads PRHDT; CDR2 reads FYEKMQ (reference sequence). The CDR3 sequence is 14 residues long. With 4 bases clipped from V and 7 bases from J, the junction kept 9 bases outside the gene matches. CDR3 amino acids: CASSSGTGSGEQYF. The CDR3 DNA follows: TGTGCCAGCAGCTCCGGGACAGGTTCGGGGGAGCAGTACTTC.

This clone was detected a few times. This chain uses TRBV4-1 with TRBJ1-2; D may be TRBD1 (5 bases). This CDR3 is 16 amino acids long. The V end lost 2 bases, the J end lost 1 base, and 14 bases lay between the germline ends. Germline V lookup: CDR1 MGHRA, CDR2 YSYEKL. In nucleotides, the CDR3 is TGCGCCAGCAGCCAATCTTTAGGACAAAGTAACTATGGCTACACCTTC. It specifies CASSQSLGQSNYGYTF.

The rearrangement links TRBV12-5 to TRBJ1-1; D possibly corresponds to TRBD1 (6 bases). The germline V gene has CDR1 LGHNT and CDR2 FRNRAP. The CDR3 has 11 amino acids. V lost 7 bases and J lost 8, with 11 bases in between. The CDR3 protein is CASALQGEAFF. DNA of the CDR3: TGTGCTAGTGCCCTACAGGGAGAAGCTTTCTTT.

The chain employs TRBV25-1 and TRBJ1-3, with 9 bases matching TRBD1. Germline V gene data show CDR1 as MGHDK and CDR2 as SYGVNS. The length of the CDR3 is 15 residues. Trimming took 5 bases from V and 0 from J; bases not matched to a gene: 2. The CDR3 region is CASSRTGDSGNTIYF. CDR3 sequence (DNA): TGTGCCAGCAGTCGGACAGGGGACTCTGGAAACACCATATATTTT.

The genes are TRBV11-2 and TRBJ2-7, with TRBD1 matching over 8 bases. The CDR3 has 14 residues. Germline lookup yields CDR1 SGHAT and CDR2 FQNNGV. V lost 3 bases and J lost 5; bases outside the gene matches: 6. The CDR3 bases are TGTGCCAGCAGCTTTTACGGGACAGGCAACGAGCAGTACTTC. This encodes CASSFYGTGNEQYF.

This chain joins TRBV7-2 and TRBJ2-7; D gene unclear. CDR1 and CDR2 from the germline V gene are SGHTA and FQGNSA. The CDR3 runs 12 residues. V lost 0 bases and J 3 bases, leaving 3 bases between the germline ends. CDR3 DNA: TGTGCCAGCAGCTTAGCTCTCTACGAGCAGTACTTC. Translated, it gives CASSLALYEQYF.

This chain's CDR3 is CASSQRSPNAGGYYEQYF. The CDR3, as DNA: TGCGCCAGCAGCCAAAGATCCCCAAACGCGGGGGGCTACTACGAGCAGTACTTC. V is TRBV4-1 and J is TRBJ2-7; 8 nucleotides line up with TRBD2. The CDR3 loop spans 18 amino acids. Germline CDR1 and CDR2: MGHRA and YSYEKL. Unmatched junction bases numbered 15, after V lost 2 bases and J lost 3 bases.

The rearrangement links TRBV19 to TRBJ1-5, with 8 bases aligning to TRBD1. Germline values: CDR1 LNHDA, CDR2 SQIVND (reference sequence). The CDR3 consists of 15 residues. J was trimmed by 6 bases and V by 2 bases; bases with no gene match: 6. CDR3 bases: TGTGCCAGTAGTATACGGACAGGGTCGGGTCAGCCCCAGCATTTT. It translates to CASSIRTGSGQPQHF.

V is TRBV5-1 and J is TRBJ2-7, with D unresolved. Germline loops: CDR1 SGHRS, CDR2 YFSETQ. This CDR3 contains 16 residues. Trimming removed 1 base at V and 0 bases at J, with 14 bases between. This CDR3 is CASSLHPPGTSYEQYF. CDR3 coding DNA: TGCGCCAGCAGCTTGCACCCCCCAGGCACCTCCTACGAGCAGTACTTC.

J is TRBJ2-5 and V is TRBV6-1, with TRBD1 as a possible D gene (5 bases). The J call is uncertain, as TRBJ2-7 better fits the DNA end. CDR3 length: 13 amino acids. The germline CDR1 and CDR2 sequences are MNHNS and SASEGT. The CDR3 DNA follows: TGTGCCAGCAGTGATGGGGCAGGGTACGAGCAGTACTTC. Residues: CASSDGAGYEQYF.

The J gene is TRBJ1-2, the V gene TRBV2, with 8 bases fitting TRBD1. The germline CDR1 and CDR2 sequences are SNHLY and FYNNEI. The CDR3 extends over 14 amino acids. With V trimmed by 6 bases and J by 7 bases, 10 bases remained unmatched. The CDR3 region is CASRSQGGVGGYTF. The DNA of the CDR3 is TGTGCCAGCAGATCACAGGGGGGGGTTGGTGGCTACACCTTC.

This chain connects TRBV6-5 to TRBJ1-2; 7 nucleotides line up with TRBD1. Germline V CDR1 and CDR2: MNHEY, SVGAGI. V was pared by 0 bases and J by 6 bases, with 4 bases of the junction left unmatched. The CDR3 runs to 14 residues. CDR3 in amino acids: CASSYSVGGDGYTF. In nucleotides, the CDR3 is TGTGCCAGCAGTTACTCGGTAGGGGGCGATGGCTACACCTTC.

The V gene is TRBV9, the J gene TRBJ1-1; D is unclear. This CDR3 contains 13 residues. The V and J ends lost 0 bases and 4 bases respectively, with 7 bases between them. Germline V gene lookup returns CDR1 SGDLS and CDR2 YYNGEE. The CDR3 DNA sequence: TGTGCCAGCAGCGTAGAGCTGCGCACTGAAGCTTTCTTT. This encodes CASSVELRTEAFF.

The V gene is TRBV11-3, the J gene TRBJ1-1; 7 nucleotides match TRBD1. CDR1 and CDR2 from the germline V gene are SGHNT and YENEEA. The ends lost 5 bases at V and 8 bases at J; junction bases unmatched: 8. The CDR3 is made up of 13 amino acids. Here the CDR3 reads CASSAQTGSEAFF. CDR3 in DNA: TGTGCCAGCAGCGCCCAGACAGGGAGCGAAGCTTTCTTT.

Points on this clone: The same CDR3 arises from other DNA sequences in this sample as well. This chain joins TRBV29-1 and TRBJ1-1; 9 bases are a match to TRBD1. Unmatched junction bases numbered 4, after V lost 3 bases and J lost 5 bases. Germline V gives CDR1 SQVTM, CDR2 ANQGSEA. This CDR3 has 13 amino acids. The CDR3 loop is CSVELGQGTEAFF. The CDR3 DNA follows: TGCAGCGTTGAGTTAGGACAGGGGACTGAAGCTTTCTTT.